The entry below describes one T cell receptor (beta chain). What it recognizes is unknown. This entry comes from a study of T cells after posttransplantation cyclophosphamide. TCRdb keeps only in-frame clones here, not all; method: immunoSEQ multiplex PCR. Among roughly 13,000 clones listed, roughly 72% were seen once. Peripheral blood was collected from the related graft donor on the marrow donation day. Study-level points and caveats: Skin or GI-infiltrating T cells shared few TRB sequences with blood.

V lost 3 bases, J lost 6 bases, and 14 bases lay in between. The CDR3 is 14 amino acids. CDR1 is SGHDT and CDR2 is YYEEEE in the germline V gene. This chain links TRBV5-6 with TRBJ2-3; possibly TRBD2 for D (5 bases). This sequence was found in a man between 45 and 60 years old. Material: memory CD4+ T cells sorted from PBMCs. The CDR3 DNA follows: TGTGCCAGCAGCTCCGGACTGGCGAGGGATACGCAGTATTTT. Protein sequence: CASSSGLARDTQYF.